These 6 T cell receptor beta chains were all obtained from the same sample, sequenced in a study of PD-1 blockade in classical Hodgkin lymphoma (dated by TCRdb to 2020 to 2022). The time point label corresponds to: cycle 4 day 1 (C4D1), after five to seven weeks of nivolumab. Every trial patient had relapsed following autologous stem cell transplantation, and prior brentuximab vedotin exposure was what differed among cohorts A, B and C. The library came from the immunoSEQ multiplex PCR assay. What TCRdb holds here is the immuneACCESS table cut down to in-frame rearrangements. Part of the clones is not present; checked against another copy, under half of the missing clones reflect an unresolved V gene, and the others are unexplained. The sample includes 9,500 or so clones, with about 82% observed a single time. The top ten hold about 42% of the sample. The material was peripheral blood mononuclear cells (PBMCs), obtained before the fourth cycle of nivolumab. These receptors all stem from a human donor with classical Hodgkin lymphoma.

The rearrangement links TRBV7-9 to TRBJ2-7; D is uncertain. The V gene's germline CDR1 is SEHNR and CDR2 FQNEAQ (reference sequence). The CDR3 covers 14 residues. Between the trimmed V and J ends, which lost 5 bases and 7 bases, there was a span of 18 bases. The CDR3 coding sequence is TGTGCCAGCAGCGGTCCCCCCCAAACGAGAGAGCAGTACTTC. Translating gives CASSGPPQTREQYF.

This clone is medium-sized (0.01 to 0.1%) by share. The chain couples TRBV9 to TRBJ1-2; 9 nucleotides match TRBD1. The CDR3 extends over 17 amino acids. Trimming removed 1 base from V and 4 bases from J; junction bases left unmatched: 11. Looked up from germline, CDR1 is SGDLS and CDR2 is YYNGEE. The CDR3 DNA reads TGTGCCAGCAGCGTATCGGACAGGGGCTCCTGGGGCTATGGCTACACCTTC. This encodes CASSVSDRGSWGYGYTF.

The rearrangement uses TRBV19 and TRBJ2-7, with TRBD2 identical over 11 bases. The CDR3 consists of 17 residues. With V trimmed by 3 bases and J by 1 base, 8 bases remained unmatched. Germline V gives CDR1 LNHDA, CDR2 SQIVND (reference sequence). CDR3 residues: CASSMGLTSGKSYEQYF. In DNA form, the CDR3 reads TGTGCCAGTAGTATGGGTCTGACTAGCGGGAAATCCTACGAGCAGTACTTC.

The chain carries TRBV6-5 and TRBJ2-5, with 7 bases aligning to TRBD1. V shed 2 bases, J shed 5 bases, and the junction held 2 bases outside the gene matches. CDR3 length: 13 amino acids. Germline loops: CDR1 MNHEY, CDR2 SVGAGI. DNA for the CDR3: TGTGCCAGCAGTTACCTAGGGGGCGAGACCCAGTACTTC. Its protein product is CASSYLGGETQYF.

The chain links TRBV18 to TRBJ1-1; 9 nucleotides match TRBD1. V dropped 2 bases and J dropped 0; count of bases not matched to a gene: 7. Germline-derived CDR1 and CDR2 are KGHSH and LQKENI. The CDR3 extends over 17 amino acids. The CDR3 here is CASSPGTGLGMNTEAFF. Written as DNA, the CDR3 is TGTGCCAGCTCACCAGGGACAGGGTTAGGCATGAACACTGAAGCTTTCTTT.

The V and J genes are TRBV19 and TRBJ1-4; D not resolved. The CDR3 spans 13 residues. The V and J ends lost 5 bases and 4 bases respectively, with 8 bases between them. CDR1 is LNHDA, CDR2 SQIVND, per germline (reference sequence). CDR3 nucleotide sequence: TGTGCCAGTAGTGGTAGGGTTAATGAAAAACTGTTTTTT. This gives the protein CASSGRVNEKLFF.